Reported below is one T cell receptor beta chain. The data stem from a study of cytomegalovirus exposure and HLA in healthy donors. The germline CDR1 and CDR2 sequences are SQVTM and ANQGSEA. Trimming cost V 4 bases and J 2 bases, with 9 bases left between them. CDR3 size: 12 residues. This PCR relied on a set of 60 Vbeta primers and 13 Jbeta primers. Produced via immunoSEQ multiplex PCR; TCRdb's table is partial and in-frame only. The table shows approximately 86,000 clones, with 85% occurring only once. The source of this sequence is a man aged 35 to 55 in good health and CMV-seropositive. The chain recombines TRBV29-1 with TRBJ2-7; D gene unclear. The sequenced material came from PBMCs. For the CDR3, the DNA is TGCAGCGTTGCTGGGCCTACCTACGAGCAGTACTTC. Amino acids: CSVAGPTYEQYF.